The 21 T cell receptor beta chains listed next were all sequenced from one sample in a study of T cell repertoires in cytomegalovirus infection. The antigens for these receptors are not known. TCRdb used MiXCR to reprocess the reads, holding one entry per CDR3 protein. The profile shows a few hundred thousand distinct CDR3 sequences, 40% of them singletons. The sequencing here drew on cultured PBMCs, taken from culture after CMV antigen stimulation. These receptors all come from a human donor in good health (CMV status not recorded). Some clones in this sample may be carry-over from other donors' samples.

In this sample, this clonotype turned up many times. This sequence joins TRBV7-2 and TRBJ2-2; 7 positions agree with TRBD1. Germline loops: CDR1 SGHTA, CDR2 FQGNSA. Trimming took 5 bases from V and 6 from J; bases not matched to a gene: 3. The length of the CDR3 is 13 residues. CDR3 DNA sequence: TGTGCCAGCAGCCCCGGACAGGCCGGGGAGCTGTTTTTT. It translates to CASSPGQAGELFF.

The sample holds a few counts of this clonotype. V and J are TRBV12-3 or TRBV12-4 and TRBJ1-4; the match to TRBD1 covers 7 bases. The CDR3 sequence is 14 residues long. After removal of 8 bases from V and 5 bases from J, the junction contained 8 bases not matched to a gene. CDR3 coding DNA: TGTGCCAGCGGCTTACAACAGGGGAATGAAAAACTGTTTTTT. This sequence encodes CASGLQQGNEKLFF.

This clonotype was counted only a few times. J is TRBJ1-1 and V is TRBV7-6; 11 bases are a match to TRBD1. Germline loops: CDR1 SGHVS, CDR2 FNYEAQ. The CDR3 is 14 amino acids. J was trimmed by 9 bases and V by 5 bases; bases with no gene match: 8. CDR3 protein: CASSPRDRGDKAFF. Here the CDR3 DNA reads TGTGCCAGCAGCCCTCGGGACAGGGGGGATAAAGCTTTCTTT.

The chain has TRBV7-2 and TRBJ2-7, with 7 nucleotides matching TRBD2. V lost 8 bases, J lost 7 bases, and 8 bases stayed unmatched. Germline CDR1 is SGHTA and CDR2 is FQGNSA. The CDR3 has 12 residues. The CDR3 nucleotides are TGTGCCAGCTTCGGCGGGAGCAGGGAGCAGTACTTC. Translation: CASFGGSREQYF.

The rearrangement joins TRBV2 to TRBJ1-2, with TRBD1 matching 8 bases. The J segment lost 8 bases and the V segment lost 4 bases, leaving 9 bases of the junction unmatched. The CDR3 loop spans 14 amino acids. Germline V gene sequence: CDR1 SNHLY, CDR2 FYNNEI. This CDR3 is CASSGGTGVSGYTF. CDR3 nucleotide sequence: TGTGCCAGCAGTGGAGGGACAGGCGTCAGCGGCTACACCTTC.

The genes are TRBV25-1 and TRBJ1-2; 7 bases line up with TRBD1. Germline CDR1 reads MGHDK; CDR2 reads SYGVNS. The CDR3 loop spans 14 amino acids. The V gene end was trimmed by 3 bases and the J gene end by 4 bases; junction bases not matched to a gene: 5. The CDR3 is CASSERGQGYGYTF. The CDR3 nucleotides are TGTGCCAGCAGTGAGAGGGGGCAGGGCTATGGCTACACCTTC.

This clonotype was seen a handful of times. The V gene is TRBV7-2, the J gene TRBJ2-5, with a weak D call TRBD1 (5 bases). Germline CDR1 reads SGHTA; CDR2 reads FQGNSA. This CDR3 contains 15 residues. V lost 4 bases, J lost 4 bases, and 16 bases lay in between. The CDR3 sequence is CASSWLTGFGETQYF. CDR3 DNA sequence: TGTGCCAGCAGCTGGTTAACAGGATTCGGAGAGACCCAGTACTTC.

This clonotype was found a few times. V is TRBV12-3 or TRBV12-4 and J is TRBJ2-3; D may match TRBD1 or TRBD2 (5 bases each). CDR3 length: 13 amino acids. Trimming took off 5 bases at V and 6 bases at J, with 12 bases between the two ends. For the CDR3, the DNA is TGTGCCAGCAGTCCGGGGACGTATGATACGCAGTATTTT. It specifies CASSPGTYDTQYF.

The rearrangement links TRBV2 to TRBJ1-3; D uncertain. The CDR3 runs to 12 residues. Germline CDR1 SNHLY, CDR2 FYNNEI. V was trimmed by 8 bases and J by 2 bases, leaving 7 bases between them. The CDR3 loop is CASLGPGNTIYF. The CDR3 DNA follows: TGTGCCAGCCTGGGCCCTGGAAACACCATATATTTT.

The rearrangement links TRBV29-1 to TRBJ1-1, with a possible D match to TRBD1 (6 bases). The germline V and J ends were trimmed by 5 bases and 0 bases, with 22 bases remaining between them. Germline V gene lookup returns CDR1 SQVTM and CDR2 ANQGSEA. The CDR3 extends over 17 amino acids. CDR3 region: CSVYEPGGGLMNTEAFF. The CDR3 DNA is TGCAGCGTTTATGAACCGGGGGGGGGGCTGATGAACACTGAAGCTTTCTTT.

This chain connects TRBV7-9 to TRBJ2-7; no reliable D call. Germline V gene sequence: CDR1 SEHNR, CDR2 FQNEAQ (reference sequence). The CDR3 length is 14 residues. V gave up 3 bases and J gave up 2 bases, with 11 bases separating them. The CDR3 spells CASSFAAVTYEQYF. CDR3 in DNA: TGTGCCAGCAGCTTCGCGGCAGTCACCTACGAGCAGTACTTC.

This clonotype was found a few times. The J gene is TRBJ2-1, the V gene TRBV7-2; D gene uncertain. Germline values: CDR1 SGHTA, CDR2 FQGNSA. The CDR3 runs 15 residues. V was pared by 2 bases and J by 1 base, with 9 bases between. The DNA for the CDR3 is TGTGCCAGCAGCTTAATCCCTACTTCCTACAATGAGCAGTTCTTC. Translation: CASSLIPTSYNEQFF.

The sample holds many counts of this clonotype. The chain carries TRBV11-3 and TRBJ2-2; D call uncertain. The CDR3 covers 14 residues. Trimming shortened V by 5 bases and J by 2 bases, and 9 bases separated the two germline ends. The germline gives CDR1 SGHNT, CDR2 YENEEA. In nucleotides, the CDR3 is TGTGCCAGCAGCGCTGACACAAACACCGGGGAGCTGTTTTTT. Its protein is CASSADTNTGELFF.

V and J are TRBV10-3 and TRBJ2-3; tentatively, D is TRBD2 (6 bases). V was clipped by 6 bases and J by 0 bases, with 16 bases between them. CDR3 size: 16 residues. Germline CDR1 reads ENHRY; CDR2 reads SYGVKD. The CDR3, as DNA: TGTGCCATCAGGGCCCTGGGGGGAACGAGCACAGATACGCAGTATTTT. Translated: CAIRALGGTSTDTQYF.

V usage is TRBV10-2 and J usage is TRBJ2-5; 8 nucleotides align to TRBD2. The CDR3 spans 13 residues. Trimming took 9 bases from V and 5 from J; bases not matched to a gene: 8. Per the germline V gene, CDR1 is WSHSY and CDR2 is SAAADI. The CDR3 sequence: CARFSGKVETQYF. The CDR3 DNA reads TGCGCCAGGTTTAGCGGGAAGGTTGAGACCCAGTACTTC.

The sample holds a few counts of this clonotype. The chain is built from TRBV7-2 and TRBJ2-1; 7 bases are shared with TRBD2. Germline V gene lookup returns CDR1 SGHTA and CDR2 FQGNSA. The CDR3 is 14 residues long. The V and J ends lost 2 bases and 5 bases, in that order; junction bases with no gene match: 3. The CDR3 protein is CASSLWLADNEQFF. For the CDR3, the DNA is TGTGCCAGCAGCTTATGGCTAGCGGACAATGAGCAGTTCTTC.

In DNA, the CDR3 is TGCGCCAGCAGCCAAGAGGGGGGCAGGGCAAGGACTAATGAAAAACTGTTTTTT. This gives the protein CASSQEGGRARTNEKLFF. The chain is built from TRBV4-1 and TRBJ1-4; possible D gene TRBD1, 6 bases. Germline CDR1 MGHRA, CDR2 YSYEKL. The CDR3 totals 18 residues. V lost 0 bases and J 2 bases, leaving 16 bases between the germline ends.

This chain joins TRBV2 and TRBJ2-1; possible D gene TRBD2, 6 bases. The CDR3 spans 16 residues. Trimming pared 6 bases from V and 1 base from J, leaving 16 bases between. Germline values: CDR1 SNHLY, CDR2 FYNNEI. The CDR3 bases are TGTGCCAGCAGGGACGCGGGCGGGGTTTCCTACAATGAGCAGTTCTTC. Its translation is CASRDAGGVSYNEQFF.

This clonotype was counted between two and nine times. The chain carries TRBV6-5 and TRBJ1-3; the D gene is possibly TRBD1 (6 bases). V was pared by 8 bases and J by 7 bases, with 18 bases between. Per the germline V gene, CDR1 is MNHEY and CDR2 is SVGAGI. This CDR3 is built from 14 residues. This chain's CDR3 is CASASIGQGNTIYF. The CDR3 bases are TGTGCCAGCGCTTCGATCGGGCAGGGGAACACCATATATTTT.

The chain joins TRBV6-2 or TRBV6-3 to TRBJ2-1, with unresolved D. The CDR3 is made up of 16 amino acids. The germline V and J ends were trimmed by 6 bases and 5 bases, with 20 bases remaining between them. CDR1 is MNHEY, CDR2 SVGEGT, per germline. This chain's CDR3 is CASRPFIMVGNNEQFF. The CDR3 coding sequence is TGTGCCAGCAGACCCTTTATAATGGTCGGAAACAATGAGCAGTTCTTC.

The gene calls are TRBV28 and TRBJ2-7; 8 bases are a match to TRBD1. The ends lost 10 bases at V and 9 bases at J; junction bases unmatched: 11. Germline V gene lookup returns CDR1 MDHEN and CDR2 SYDVKM. The CDR3 length is 12 residues. CDR3 in DNA: TGTGCCATTTTTTCAACAGGGGGAGCGCAGTACTTC. Translating it yields CAIFSTGGAQYF.